A single sample gave rise to the 2 T cell receptor beta chains below, sequenced in a study of cytomegalovirus exposure and HLA in healthy donors. The primer mix had 60 Vbeta and 13 Jbeta primers. Sequencing used immunoSEQ multiplex PCR; TCRdb keeps in-frame clones, though not all of them. In the table there are more than 110,000 clones, 60% to 75% of which are singletons. The sequenced material came from PBMCs. The receptors here all came from a man aged 25 to 40 in good health and CMV-seronegative.

This clone was detected only a few times. V usage is TRBV27 and J usage is TRBJ1-4, with 8 bases lining up with TRBD1. From germline, CDR1 is MNHEY and CDR2 SMNVEV (reference sequence). V dropped 6 bases and J dropped 8; count of bases not matched to a gene: 5. This CDR3 has 13 amino acids. The CDR3 DNA reads as TGTGCCAGCAGGAGCAGGGGGCTCGAAAAACTGTTTTTT. Its protein is CASRSRGLEKLFF.

The chain uses TRBV27 and TRBJ2-1; 7 nucleotides agree with TRBD1. The CDR3 is 16 amino acids. The ends lost 5 bases at V and 2 bases at J; junction bases unmatched: 9. Germline assignment: CDR1 MNHEY and CDR2 SMNVEV (reference sequence). CDR3: CASSTLTGVAYNEQFF. In DNA form, the CDR3 reads TGTGCCAGCAGTACCCTCACAGGGGTCGCCTACAATGAGCAGTTCTTC.